These 8 T cell receptor beta chains originate from one sample sequenced in a study of patients and donors after allogeneic stem cell transplantation. Using its own MiXCR run on the RT-PCR reads, TCRdb lists one record per CDR3 protein. The sample lists about 960,000 distinct CDR3 sequences, about 20% occurring once. Material: blood, either unsorted or a sorted T cell fraction (not recorded which). These receptors all come from a human donor who was either an allogeneic HSCT recipient or a stem cell or donor lymphocyte infusion donor (not recorded which). It is not recorded whose cells these are; they may come from a transplant donor.

This clonotype was detected many times. The genes are TRBV12-3 or TRBV12-4 and TRBJ2-7; D possibly corresponds to TRBD2 (6 bases). Trimming removed 6 bases at V and 3 bases at J, with 18 bases between. This CDR3 has 15 residues. CDR3 coding DNA: TGTGCCAGCAGCCTCCGGGACCCCGGGAGCTACGAGCAGTACTTC. Protein sequence: CASSLRDPGSYEQYF.

CDR3 protein: CATSPRTGANVLTF. The CDR3 region has the DNA TGTGCCACCAGTCCAAGAACTGGGGCCAACGTCCTGACTTTC. The chain joins TRBV24-1 to TRBJ2-6; unclear D gene. The CDR3 spans 14 residues. V lost 6 bases to trimming and J lost 2 bases, with 7 bases between them. The V gene's germline CDR1 is KGHDR and CDR2 SFDVKD.

The chain combines TRBV6-2 or TRBV6-3 with TRBJ2-1; TRBD2 is a possible D gene (6 bases). Germline V gene sequence: CDR1 MNHEY, CDR2 SVGEGT. The V end was cut by 6 bases, the J end by 13 bases, with 19 bases between. CDR3 size: 13 residues. CDR3 nucleotide sequence: TGTGCCAGCAGAGTGGGCGGGGCCTGGGGACAGTTCTTC. This encodes CASRVGGAWGQFF.

This clonotype was counted many times. The J gene is TRBJ1-1, the V gene TRBV7-9; D ambiguous. Germline V gives CDR1 SEHNR, CDR2 FQNEAQ (reference sequence). Trimming took off 2 bases at V and 4 bases at J, with 11 bases between the two ends. The CDR3 extends over 14 amino acids. CDR3 nucleotide sequence: TGTGCCAGCAGCTTAAGTGGCTGGAGCACTGAAGCTTTCTTT. It encodes CASSLSGWSTEAFF.

The chain employs TRBV7-2 and TRBJ2-3, with a possible D match to TRBD1 (6 bases). The CDR3 covers 15 residues. Germline lookup yields CDR1 SGHTA and CDR2 FQGNSA. Trimming left V 2 bases short and J 5 bases short, with 14 bases between. CDR3 sequence (DNA): TGTGCCAGCAGCTTATTCCGACAGGTGATAGATACGCAGTATTTT. As protein: CASSLFRQVIDTQYF.

The genes are TRBV25-1 and TRBJ2-3; no clear D. The V gene lost 1 base and the J gene lost 6 bases, with 8 bases spanning the gap. The CDR3 is made up of 13 amino acids. The germline gives CDR1 MGHDK, CDR2 SYGVNS. The CDR3, as DNA: TGTGCCAGCAGTGAATCGGTTTCTGATACGCAGTATTTT. This gives the protein CASSESVSDTQYF.

The chain recombines TRBV9 with TRBJ2-7; 9 nucleotides line up with TRBD1. The CDR3 extends over 14 amino acids. In germline, CDR1 is SGDLS, CDR2 YYNGEE. The V gene end was trimmed by 1 base and the J gene end by 4 bases; junction bases not matched to a gene: 3. CDR3 sequence (DNA): TGTGCCAGCAGCGTAACAGGGGGCAGGTACGAGCAGTACTTC. Translating gives CASSVTGGRYEQYF.

This clonotype was seen ten or more times. The junction shows a germline mismatch at one end, possibly a read error. The CDR3 loop reads CASSTGTPDEQFF. The CDR3 region has the DNA TGTGCTAGCAGCACCGGGACGCCTGATGAGCAGTTCTTC. The chain links TRBV7-7 to TRBJ2-1; D assignment may be TRBD1 or TRBD2 (5 bases each). The CDR3 covers 13 residues. Germline values: CDR1 SSHAT, CDR2 FNYEAQ (reference sequence).